This T cell receptor (beta chain) was captured in a study of monozygotic twins with inflammatory bowel disease. CDR1 and CDR2 (germline): SGHRS, YFSETQ. CDR3 length: 13 residues. Reprocessing the 5' RACE reads, TCRdb reports a single entry for every CDR3 protein and omits DNA. The table for this sample gives nearly 450,000 distinct CDR3 sequences. This chain links TRBV5-1 with TRBJ2-7. The source material was blood. This sequence originates from a human donor with ulcerative colitis or Crohn's disease, or a healthy co-twin of an affected twin (not recorded which). CDR3: CASSIQGPYEQYF.